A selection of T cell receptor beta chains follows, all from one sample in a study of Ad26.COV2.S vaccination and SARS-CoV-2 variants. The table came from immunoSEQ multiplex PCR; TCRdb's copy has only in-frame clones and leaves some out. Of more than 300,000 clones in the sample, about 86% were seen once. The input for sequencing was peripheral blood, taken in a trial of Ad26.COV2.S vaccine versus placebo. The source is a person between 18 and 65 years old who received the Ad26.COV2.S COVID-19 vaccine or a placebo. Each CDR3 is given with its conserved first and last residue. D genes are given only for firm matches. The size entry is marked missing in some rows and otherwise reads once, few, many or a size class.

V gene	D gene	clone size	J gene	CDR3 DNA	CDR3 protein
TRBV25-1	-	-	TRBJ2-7	TGTGCCAGGGAAAGGGGGGACAAGCAGTACTTC	CARERGDKQYF
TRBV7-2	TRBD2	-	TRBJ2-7	TGTGCCAGCAGCCTCGGGACTAGCGGGAACTACGAGCAGTACTTC	CASSLGTSGNYEQYF
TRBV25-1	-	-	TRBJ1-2	TGTGCCAGCAGTGACCGTGACGGACACTATGGCTACACCTTC	CASSDRDGHYGYTF
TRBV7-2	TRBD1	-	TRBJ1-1	TGTGCCAGCAGCTCCAGGGGGTTATACACTGAAGCTTTCTTT	CASSSRGLYTEAFF
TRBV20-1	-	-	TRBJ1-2	TGCAGTGCCAGTGACGGGCCTAACTATGGCTACACCTTC	CSASDGPNYGYTF
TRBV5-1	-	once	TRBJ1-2	TGCGCCAGCAGCAAATTGGCAGGGGACCTCTATGGCTACACCTTC	CASSKLAGDLYGYTF
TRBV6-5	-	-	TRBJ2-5	TGTGCCAGCGCGAGCTTACTCCAAGAGACCCAGTACTTC	CASASLLQETQYF
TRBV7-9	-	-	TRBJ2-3	TGTGCCAGCAGCTTATCCGGGACTAGCACAGATACGCAGTATTTT	CASSLSGTSTDTQYF
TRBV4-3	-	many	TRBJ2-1	TGCGCCAGCAGCCAGGATACAGGTACTGGTGAGCAGTTCTTC	CASSQDTGTGEQFF
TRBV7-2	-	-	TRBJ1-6	TGTGCCAGCAGCCCCGCCCTTGGGGGGGGTGGACCCCTCCACTTT	CASSPALGGGGPLHF
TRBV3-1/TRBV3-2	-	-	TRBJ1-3	TGTGCCAGCAGTCAAGGAAACACCATATATTTT	CASSQGNTIYF
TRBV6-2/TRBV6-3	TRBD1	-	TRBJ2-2	TGTGCCAGCAGTTCAACAGGGGGCGGGATAACCGGGGAGCTGTTTTTT	CASSSTGGGITGELFF
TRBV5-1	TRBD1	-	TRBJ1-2	TGCGCCAGCGGAACTGCGGGACAGGGCTATGGCTACACCTTC	CASGTAGQGYGYTF
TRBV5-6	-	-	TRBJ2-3	TGTGCCAGCAGCTCCAACCCTATCTACACAGATACGCAGTATTTT	CASSSNPIYTDTQYF
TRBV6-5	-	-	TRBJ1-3	TGTGCCACCAAGTGGGGGAAGGCTGGAAACACCATATATTTT	CATKWGKAGNTIYF